The present entry profiles one T cell receptor (beta chain) with its context. The sample originates from a study of shared clonotypes between healthy human individuals. Terminally differentiated effector memory CD45RA+ cells were left out of the naive CD8 fraction, which was CD45RO-negative and positively selected for CCR7. Several immunoSEQ plates received, in even portions, the genomic DNA of each subset. Sequencing used immunoSEQ multiplex PCR; TCRdb keeps in-frame clones, though not all of them. This repertoire shows around 560,000 clones, around 95% found once; its top ten account for about 0.11%. This clonotype originated in a woman aged 25 to 39 in good health. The specimen was naive CD8+ T cells sorted from blood.

CDR3 DNA sequence: TGTGCCAGCAGCGGCCGGGACGGCTACGAGCAGTACTTC. As protein: CASSGRDGYEQYF. The chain links TRBV9 to TRBJ2-7; D may correspond to TRBD1 or TRBD2 (5 bases each). CDR1 is SGDLS and CDR2 is YYNGEE in the germline V gene. V lost 3 bases and J 3 bases, leaving 10 bases between the germline ends. The CDR3 consists of 13 residues. Together with reference TRBV9 and TRBJ2-7, the CDR3 gives the full variable domain: DSGVTQTPKHLITATGQRVTLRCSPRSGDLSVYWYQQSLDQGLQFLIQYYNGEERAKGNILERFSAQQFPDLHSELNLSSLELGDSALYFCASSGRDGYEQYFGPGTRLTVT.